Following are 17 T cell receptor beta chains from one sample sequenced in a study of cytomegalovirus exposure and HLA in healthy donors (dated by TCRdb to 2015 to 2018). To prepare the library, the immunoSEQ multiplex PCR assay was applied. A mixture of 60 forward primers for TCR Vbeta segments and 13 reverse primers for TCR Jbeta segments was used in the multiplex PCR. Sourced from immuneACCESS, this table was stored by TCRdb with only in-frame sequences that have V and J called. A share of the clones is absent; for the studies checked, an unresolved V gene accounts for under half, and the remainder has no known explanation. This sample's table carries fewer than 110,000 clones. Around 3.5% of the sample lies in the top ten. Sequenced sample: PBMCs. The receptors derive from a man aged 35 to 55 in good health and CMV-seronegative.

V gene TRBV18 combines with J gene TRBJ1-5; 8 bases align to TRBD1. Germline CDR1 and CDR2: KGHSH and LQKENI. The CDR3 is 15 amino acids. Trimming removed 4 bases from V and 9 bases from J; junction bases left unmatched: 11. This CDR3 is CASSRDRRYPGPQHF. CDR3 coding DNA: TGTGCCAGCTCACGGGACAGGCGTTACCCGGGGCCCCAGCATTTT. Full variable domain (outside the CDR3, taken from reference TRBV18 and TRBJ1-5): NAGVMQNPRHLVRRRGQEARLRCSPMKGHSHVYWYRQLPEEGLKFMVYLQKENIIDESGMPKERFSAEFPKEGPSILRIQQVVRGDSAAYFCASSRDRRYPGPQHFGDGTRLSIL.

The chain recombines TRBV7-9 with TRBJ2-1; 9 positions agree with TRBD2. The CDR3 has 16 amino acids. In germline, CDR1 is SEHNR, CDR2 FQNEAQ (reference sequence). Trimming at V came to 6 bases and at J to 4 bases, leaving 10 bases not matched to a gene. The chain's CDR3 is CASRPPAGGIYNEQFF. The CDR3, as DNA: TGTGCCAGCAGACCCCCGGCGGGGGGGATTTACAATGAGCAGTTCTTC.

The V call is TRBV7-2, the J call TRBJ2-7; TRBD2 aligns across 13 bases. Per germline, CDR1 SGHTA and CDR2 FQGNSA. The CDR3 has 15 residues. Unmatched junction bases numbered 5, after V lost 5 bases and J lost 4 bases. CDR3 nucleotides: TGTGCCAGCAGCCCAACTAGCGGGGGGGTTTACGAGCAGTACTTC. It codes for CASSPTSGGVYEQYF.

This chain links TRBV5-1 with TRBJ1-1; 7 positions agree with TRBD1. Per the germline V gene, CDR1 is SGHRS and CDR2 is YFSETQ. The length of the CDR3 is 13 residues. The V segment lost 4 bases and the J segment 5 bases; nucleotides outside the gene matches: 5. As DNA, the CDR3 is TGCGCCAGCAGCCCCCAGGGGGGAACTGAAGCTTTCTTT. Translating gives CASSPQGGTEAFF.

The rearrangement links TRBV5-1 to TRBJ2-6, with a weak D call TRBD2 (5 bases). The CDR3 contains 15 residues. Trimming took 5 bases from V and 4 from J, leaving 13 bases between them. Germline assignment: CDR1 SGHRS and CDR2 YFSETQ. CDR3 coding DNA: TGCGCCAGCAGTCCGAGGGCCGCCGGGGCCAACGTCCTGACTTTC. The encoded protein is CASSPRAAGANVLTF.

The CDR3: CASSLTGANYGYTF. The CDR3 DNA is TGTGCCAGTAGTTTGACAGGAGCGAACTATGGCTACACCTTC. The chain is built from TRBV19 and TRBJ1-2; TRBD1 might be the D (6 bases). Trimming pared 5 bases from V and 2 bases from J, leaving 12 bases between. Germline-derived CDR1 and CDR2 are LNHDA and SQIVND (reference sequence). This CDR3 is 14 amino acids long.

The genes are TRBV27 and TRBJ1-2, with 9 bases lining up with TRBD1. Germline CDR1 and CDR2: MNHEY and SMNVEV (reference sequence). The CDR3 extends over 14 amino acids. V lost 5 bases, J lost 3 bases, and 4 bases stayed unmatched. CDR3 nucleotides: TGTGCCAGCAGTCCCGGACAGGGGTACTATGGCTACACCTTC. As protein: CASSPGQGYYGYTF.

The rearrangement uses TRBV28 and TRBJ1-5, with a weak D call TRBD1 (5 bases). Germline lookup yields CDR1 MDHEN and CDR2 SYDVKM. The CDR3 loop spans 15 amino acids. V was clipped by 5 bases and J by 2 bases, with 13 bases between them. CDR3 in amino acids: CASSPGTVRNQPQHF. The CDR3 coding sequence is TGTGCCAGCAGTCCAGGGACTGTTCGCAATCAGCCCCAGCATTTT.

The CDR3 sequence: CASSYWGGDNEQFF. The CDR3 DNA is TGTGCCAGCAGTTACTGGGGGGGAGACAATGAGCAGTTCTTC. This chain uses TRBV6-5 with TRBJ2-1; TRBD2 agrees at 7 bases. The CDR3 totals 14 residues. CDR1 and CDR2 from the germline V gene are MNHEY and SVGAGI. Trimming took 1 base from V and 5 from J; bases not matched to a gene: 2.

The chain uses TRBV18 and TRBJ2-2; D call uncertain. V lost 2 bases to trimming and J lost 6 bases, with 4 bases between them. From germline, CDR1 is KGHSH and CDR2 LQKENI. The CDR3 covers 12 residues. CDR3 amino acids: CASSPSSGELFF. CDR3 nucleotides: TGTGCCAGCTCACCATCATCCGGGGAGCTGTTTTTT. The full variable domain, rest sourced from reference TRBV18 and TRBJ2-2, is NAGVMQNPRHLVRRRGQEARLRCSPMKGHSHVYWYRQLPEEGLKFMVYLQKENIIDESGMPKERFSAEFPKEGPSILRIQQVVRGDSAAYFCASSPSSGELFFGEGSRLTVL.

The chain has TRBV18 and TRBJ2-3, with 7 bases matching TRBD2. Germline CDR1 KGHSH, CDR2 LQKENI. The CDR3 has 12 residues. Trimming cost V 1 base and J 14 bases; bases outside gene matches: 6. This CDR3 reads CASSPQRDDTYF. Written as DNA, the CDR3 is TGTGCCAGCTCACCACAGCGGGACGACACGTATTTT.

The CDR3 spells CASRELAGVKANEQFF. The CDR3 nucleotides read TGTGCCAGCAGAGAACTAGCGGGAGTAAAGGCCAATGAGCAGTTCTTC. The chain carries TRBV13 and TRBJ2-1, with 11 nucleotides matching TRBD2. The germline CDR1 and CDR2 sequences are PRHDT and FYEKMQ (reference sequence). The trim removed 6 bases at V and 6 bases at J, leaving 10 bases unmatched. This CDR3 has 16 residues. Based on the CDR3 plus reference TRBV13 and TRBJ2-1, the full variable domain is AAGVIQSPRHLIKEKRETATLKCYPIPRHDTVYWYQQGPGQDPQFLISFYEKMQSDKGSIPDRFSAQQFSDYHSELNMSSLELGDSALYFCASRELAGVKANEQFFGPGTRLTVL.

The chain combines TRBV19 with TRBJ2-3; 7 bases are shared with TRBD1. In germline, CDR1 is LNHDA, CDR2 SQIVND (reference sequence). Trimming took 5 bases from V and 3 from J; bases not matched to a gene: 11. The CDR3 spans 16 residues. CDR3 amino acids: CASSSPLQGLTDTQYF. The CDR3 nucleotides are TGTGCCAGTAGTTCACCATTACAGGGGTTAACAGATACGCAGTATTTT. Filled out from reference TRBV19 and TRBJ2-3, the complete variable domain reads DGGITQSPKYLFRKEGQNVTLSCEQNLNHDAMYWYRQDPGQGLRLIYYSQIVNDFQKGDIAEGYSVSREKKESFPLTVTSAQKNPTAFYLCASSSPLQGLTDTQYFGPGTRLTVL.

This chain links TRBV11-2 with TRBJ1-2; the D is unclear. This CDR3 region has 12 residues. Per the germline V gene, CDR1 is SGHAT and CDR2 is FQNNGV. V lost 5 bases and J lost 8, with 12 bases in between. In DNA, the CDR3 is TGTGCCAGCAGCAACCGACACGGAGGCTACACCTTC. It translates to CASSNRHGGYTF.

V gene TRBV15 combines with J gene TRBJ1-3; TRBD1 matches at 9 bases. The V and J ends lost 2 bases and 0 bases, in that order; junction bases with no gene match: 11. The CDR3 runs to 19 residues. Germline V lookup: CDR1 LNHNV, CDR2 YYDKDF (reference sequence). CDR3 nucleotide sequence: TGTGCCACCAGCAGACCCGGGACAGGGATCTCCCTCTCTGGAAACACCATATATTTT. This codes for CATSRPGTGISLSGNTIYF.

The rearrangement joins TRBV14 to TRBJ2-4; D is uncertain. CDR1 is SGHDN and CDR2 is FVKESK in the germline V gene. The CDR3 loop spans 15 amino acids. V lost 3 bases to trimming and J lost 1 base, with 10 bases between them. CDR3 sequence reads: CASSQYTSAKNIQYF. The DNA of the CDR3 is TGTGCCAGCAGCCAGTATACTTCTGCCAAAAACATTCAGTACTTC.

V is TRBV5-1 and J is TRBJ1-3; D may be TRBD1 (5 bases). The germline V gene has CDR1 SGHRS and CDR2 YFSETQ. The V gene lost 4 bases and the J gene lost 1 base, with 15 bases spanning the gap. The CDR3 loop spans 16 amino acids. CDR3 nucleotides: TGCGCCAGCAGCCCGATCCCAGGGTCTTCTGGAAACACCATATATTTT. This translates into CASSPIPGSSGNTIYF.